The present T cell receptor (beta chain) was sequenced within a study of blood T cell repertoires in COVID-19 (TCRdb year 2020). For the wider study: Collaborator samples came from the United States, Italy and Spain and covered acute and convalescent phases of COVID-19. The repertoires were released in a freely available public database meant as a resource for research on the immune response to SARS-CoV-2. Where available, HLA class I and class II types were taken from metadata supplied by the sample provider and were not determined by assay-based typing. Samples came from the ongoing ImmuneRACE study (first 160 participants) plus 1,254 subjects from 6 global collaborators. The prospective study material was composed of cDNA or gDNA derived from T cells, B-cell-depleted T cells, or PBMCs. Subjects who had been exposed to COVID-19, were actively infected with it, or had recovered from it provided the deeply sampled blood TCRbeta repertoires that made up the dataset. A de-identified subject ID, COVID-19 status, age in years and sex were almost always included in the sample metadata. What the work shows at the level of the full study, not this receptor alone: Clinical and demographic metadata were provided uncurated, with the amount varying by source and participant.

The immunoSEQ Assay, a bias-controlled multiplex PCR, was used to amplify TCRbeta CDR3 regions from genomic DNA. In the original analysis: Within the assay, amplification of reference gene primers was used to estimate how many nucleated cells each sample contained. To quantify the absolute abundance of each unique TCRbeta CDR3 rearrangement, sequence reads were collapsed and filtered. For each sample, productive Simpson clonality was calculated as the square root of Simpson's diversity index across productive rearrangements. TCRdb took over this immuneACCESS table, retaining in-frame rearrangements with V and J assigned. Such tables are incomplete; in checked studies, under half of the missing clones stem from an unresolved V gene, and the remainder is unexplained. D and trimming come from the DNA, and the V and J calls and clone size come from that table. This sample gives approximately 38,000 clones in total; around 85% of them show up just once. Together, the top ten hold approximately 25% of the sample.

Whole blood was collected in K2EDTA tubes by collaborating institutions according to the institutions' own protocols. For TCRbeta analysis, collaborators shipped samples in one of three forms: frozen whole blood, isolated PBMCs, or DNA extracted from either of those sample types. CDR1 and CDR2 are drawn from the germline V gene: MDHEN, SYDVKM. Unmatched junction bases come to 6, with V trimmed by 3 bases and J by 6 bases. The CDR3 holds 14 amino acids from the cysteine to the phenylalanine. The CDR3 DNA has 42 bases and is translated from base 1. Comment on this clone: No cognate antigen has been identified for it. Within one base of it there is no much larger clone, and no base qualities were kept.

This receptor was obtained from a human donor with acute or convalescent COVID-19. The donor label of this sample is uncertain. The sample comprised peripheral blood. Rearrangement joined TRBV28 to TRBJ1-1; 8 bases in the middle match TRBD1. The DNA sequence reads TGTGCCAGCAGTTTCCCTACAGGGGGGGCTGAAGCTTTCTTT. Translated, it gives CASSFPTGGAEAFF.